This TCR beta chain was recovered during a study of T cell repertoires in cytomegalovirus infection. TCRdb recomputed calls from the reads with MiXCR, one row per CDR3 protein. Of about 830,000 distinct CDR3 sequences listed, roughly 33% are singletons. Note on this clonotype: Its specificity is unknown.

CDR1 and CDR2 (germline): MGHDK, SYGVNS. CDR3 length: 15 amino acids. Trimming removed 5 bases at V and 2 bases at J, with 14 bases between. The specimen was cultured CD8+ T cells from PBMCs, collected from culture after CMV antigen stimulation. The rearrangement joins TRBV25-1 to TRBJ2-3; D tentatively reads TRBD1 or TRBD2 (6 bases each). The sequence was collected from a human donor in good health (CMV status not recorded). Some clones in this sample may be carry-over from other donors' samples. The CDR3 DNA reads TGTGCCAGCAGTCGCAAGGGGGGTCCCACAGATACGCAGTATTTT. As protein: CASSRKGGPTDTQYF.